Sequencing of this T cell receptor beta chain was carried out in a study of PD-L1 blockade in urothelial cancer. About the study: Blood analysis occurred 3 weeks (second dose) and 6 weeks after treatment start.

Synthetic templates analogous to TCR were spiked into all PCRs individually. Profiling relied on immunoSEQ multiplex PCR, and the TCRdb table lists in-frame clones only, not all of them. The table lists around 62,000 clones, about 88% of them singletons. Time point given: peripheral blood 6 weeks after treatment start. Between 1 and 8 samples per patient were obtained, pretreatment and on-treatment. CDR3 length: 15 residues. Germline V gene sequence: CDR1 SGDLS, CDR2 YYNGEE. Trimming left V 0 bases short and J 8 bases short, with 17 bases between. The sample was PBMCs, taken around atezolizumab (anti-PD-L1) treatment. This TCR came from a man in his sixties with urothelial cancer. V is TRBV9 and J is TRBJ1-2, with D possibly matching TRBD1 (6 bases). The CDR3 DNA reads as TGTGCCAGCAGCGTAGGGGGCTCCTGGGGGCAGGGCTACACCTTC. Translated, it gives CASSVGGSWGQGYTF.